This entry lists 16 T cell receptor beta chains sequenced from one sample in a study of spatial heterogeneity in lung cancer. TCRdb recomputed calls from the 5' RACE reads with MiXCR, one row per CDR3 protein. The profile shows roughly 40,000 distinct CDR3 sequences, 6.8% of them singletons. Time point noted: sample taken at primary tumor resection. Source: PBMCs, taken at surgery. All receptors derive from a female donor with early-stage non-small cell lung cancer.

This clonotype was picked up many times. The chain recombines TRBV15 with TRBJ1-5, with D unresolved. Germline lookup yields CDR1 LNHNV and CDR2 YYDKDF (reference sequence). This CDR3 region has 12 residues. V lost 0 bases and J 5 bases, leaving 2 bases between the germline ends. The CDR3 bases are TGTGCCACCAGCAGAGATTATCAGCCCCAGCATTTT. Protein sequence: CATSRDYQPQHF.

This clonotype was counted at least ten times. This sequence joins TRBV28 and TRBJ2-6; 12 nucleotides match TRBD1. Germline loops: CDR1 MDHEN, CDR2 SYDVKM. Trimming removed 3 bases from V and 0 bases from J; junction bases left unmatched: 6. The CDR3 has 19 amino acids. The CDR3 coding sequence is TGTGCCAGCAGTTTGTCGGGGACAGGGGGCTTCTCTGGGGCCAACGTCCTGACTTTC. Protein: CASSLSGTGGFSGANVLTF.

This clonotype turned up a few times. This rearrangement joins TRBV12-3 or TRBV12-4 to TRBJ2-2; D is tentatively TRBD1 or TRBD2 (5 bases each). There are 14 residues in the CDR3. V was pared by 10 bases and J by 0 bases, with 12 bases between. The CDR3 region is CAILGDANTGELFF. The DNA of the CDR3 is TGTGCCATCCTGGGGGACGCGAACACCGGGGAGCTGTTTTTT.

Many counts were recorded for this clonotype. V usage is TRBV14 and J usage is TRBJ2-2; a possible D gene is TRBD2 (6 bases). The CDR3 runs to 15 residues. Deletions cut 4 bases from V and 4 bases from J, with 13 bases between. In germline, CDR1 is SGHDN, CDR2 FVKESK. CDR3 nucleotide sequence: TGTGCCAGCAGCCTATTAGCGGACCTCACCGGGGAGCTGTTTTTT. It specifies CASSLLADLTGELFF.

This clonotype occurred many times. The CDR3 loop reads CASSEEGLDRAFF. For the CDR3, the DNA is TGTGCCAGCAGTGAAGAAGGGTTGGATCGAGCTTTCTTT. The V gene is TRBV6-4, the J gene TRBJ1-1; D gene unclear. V lost 3 bases and J 10 bases, leaving 15 bases between the germline ends. The CDR3 has 13 amino acids. The germline V gene has CDR1 MRHNA and CDR2 SNTAGT.

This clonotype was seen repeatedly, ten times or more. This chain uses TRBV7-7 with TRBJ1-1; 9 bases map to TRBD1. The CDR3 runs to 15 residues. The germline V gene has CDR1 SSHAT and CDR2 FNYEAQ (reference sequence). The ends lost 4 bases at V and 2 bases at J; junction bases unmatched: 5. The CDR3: CASSSWTGDNTEAFF. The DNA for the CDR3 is TGTGCCAGCAGCTCCTGGACAGGGGATAACACTGAAGCTTTCTTT. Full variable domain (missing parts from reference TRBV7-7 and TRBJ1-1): GAGVSQSPRYKVTKRGQDVTLRCDPISSHATLYWYQQALGQGPEFLTYFNYEAQPDKSGLPSDRFSAERPEGSISTLTIQRTEQRDSAMYRCASSSWTGDNTEAFFGQGTRLTVV.

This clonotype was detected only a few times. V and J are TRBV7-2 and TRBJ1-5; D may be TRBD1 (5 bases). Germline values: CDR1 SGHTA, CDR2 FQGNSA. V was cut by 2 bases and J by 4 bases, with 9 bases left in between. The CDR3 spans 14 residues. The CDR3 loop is CASSLTQGNQPQHF. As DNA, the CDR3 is TGTGCCAGCAGCTTAACCCAGGGAAATCAGCCCCAGCATTTT.

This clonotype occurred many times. The CDR3 DNA follows: TGTGCCAGCAGCTTGGCAGAGAACTATGGCTACACCTTC. It encodes CASSLAENYGYTF. This sequence joins TRBV5-6 and TRBJ1-2; D is unclear. This CDR3 spans 13 amino acids. CDR1 and CDR2 (germline): SGHDT, YYEEEE. Between the trimmed V and J ends, which lost 0 bases and 2 bases, there was a span of 5 bases.

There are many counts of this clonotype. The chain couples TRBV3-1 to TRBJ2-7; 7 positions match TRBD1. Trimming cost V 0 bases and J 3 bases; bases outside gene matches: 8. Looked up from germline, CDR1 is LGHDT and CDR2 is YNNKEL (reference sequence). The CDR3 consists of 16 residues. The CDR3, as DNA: TGTGCCAGCAGCCAAGACCTATTCGACAGGGTCTACGAGCAGTACTTC. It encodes CASSQDLFDRVYEQYF.

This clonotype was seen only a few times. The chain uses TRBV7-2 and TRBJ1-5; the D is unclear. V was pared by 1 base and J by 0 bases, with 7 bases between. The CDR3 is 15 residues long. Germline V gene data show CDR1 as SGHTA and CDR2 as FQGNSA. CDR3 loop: CASSLEADSNQPQHF. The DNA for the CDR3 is TGTGCCAGCAGCTTAGAGGCTGATAGCAATCAGCCCCAGCATTTT.

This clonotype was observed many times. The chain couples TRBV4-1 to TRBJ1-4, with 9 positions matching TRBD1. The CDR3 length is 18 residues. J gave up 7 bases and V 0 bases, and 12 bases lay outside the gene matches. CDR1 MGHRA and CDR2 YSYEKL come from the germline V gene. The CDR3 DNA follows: TGCGCCAGCAGCCAAGAGGACAGGGGACTTCAACCGGGTGAAAAACTGTTTTTT. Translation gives CASSQEDRGLQPGEKLFF.

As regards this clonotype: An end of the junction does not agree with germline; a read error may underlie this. CDR3 amino acids: CAASSGRQRQGEKLFF. The DNA for the CDR3 is TGTGCCGCCAGCTCCGGTCGACAGCGCCAAGGGGAAAAACTGTTTTTT. V is TRBV15 and J is TRBJ1-4, with D possibly being TRBD1 (5 bases). The CDR3 extends over 16 amino acids. Germline CDR1 LNHNV, CDR2 YYDKDF (reference sequence).

In DNA, the CDR3 is TGTGCCAGCAGCTTGCCACCATCGACTACTTATAGCACAGATACGCAGTATTTT. This encodes CASSLPPSTTYSTDTQYF. V usage is TRBV7-6 and J usage is TRBJ2-3; maybe TRBD2 (5 bases). The V end was cut by 3 bases, the J end by 0 bases, with 19 bases between. Looked up from germline, CDR1 is SGHVS and CDR2 is FNYEAQ. This CDR3 contains 18 residues.

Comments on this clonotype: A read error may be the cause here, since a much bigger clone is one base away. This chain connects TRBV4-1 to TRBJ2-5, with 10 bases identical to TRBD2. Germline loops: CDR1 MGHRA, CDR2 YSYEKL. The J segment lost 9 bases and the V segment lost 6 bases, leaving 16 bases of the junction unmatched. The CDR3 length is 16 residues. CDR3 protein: CASRKYWTSGTGAQYF. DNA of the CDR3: TGCGCCAGCAGGAAATACTGGACTAGCGGTACTGGGGCCCAGTACTTC.

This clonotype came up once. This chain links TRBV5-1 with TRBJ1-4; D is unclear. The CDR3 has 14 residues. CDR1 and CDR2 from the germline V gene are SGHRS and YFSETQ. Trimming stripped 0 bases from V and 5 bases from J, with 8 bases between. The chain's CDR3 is CASSLAPQNEKLFF. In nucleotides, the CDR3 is TGCGCCAGCAGCTTGGCCCCGCAAAATGAAAAACTGTTTTTT. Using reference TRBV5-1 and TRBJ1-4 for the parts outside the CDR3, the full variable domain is KAGVTQTPRYLIKTRGQQVTLSCSPISGHRSVSWYQQTPGQGLQFLFEYFSETQRNKGNFPGRFSGRQFSNSRSEMNVSTLELGDSALYLCASSLAPQNEKLFFGSGTQLSVL.

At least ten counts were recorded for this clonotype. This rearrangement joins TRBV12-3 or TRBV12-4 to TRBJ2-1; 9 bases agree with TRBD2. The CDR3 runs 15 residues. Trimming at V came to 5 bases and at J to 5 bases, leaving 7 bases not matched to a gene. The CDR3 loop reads CASSPQASGDNEQFF. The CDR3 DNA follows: TGTGCCAGCAGTCCCCAGGCTAGCGGGGACAATGAGCAGTTCTTC.